The sequence of this T cell receptor beta chain was determined in a study of CD4+ T cells in melanoma. Study results and limitations: Diverse differentiation states were reported for melanoma neoantigen-specific CD4+ T cells. CD8+ T cell, macrophage and B cell function reportedly correlated with neoantigen-specific CD4+ T cells.

Remarks on this clone: Its specificity is not known.

V gave up 4 bases and J gave up 4 bases, with 14 bases separating them. The CDR3 runs to 14 residues. CDR1 SGHNT and CDR2 YYREEE come from the germline V gene (reference sequence). Profiled with immunoSEQ multiplex PCR; TCRdb holds only in-frame clones, not every one. The table includes about 11,000 clones, 60% to 75% detected once. V gene TRBV5-4 combines with J gene TRBJ1-1; the D gene is possibly TRBD1 (5 bases). The source material was cells from a culture (not recorded whether cultured in vitro). The sequence derives from a human donor with melanoma. This CDR3 is CASSGRGRVTEAFF. In DNA, the CDR3 is TGTGCCAGCAGCGGAAGGGGAAGGGTCACTGAAGCTTTCTTT.